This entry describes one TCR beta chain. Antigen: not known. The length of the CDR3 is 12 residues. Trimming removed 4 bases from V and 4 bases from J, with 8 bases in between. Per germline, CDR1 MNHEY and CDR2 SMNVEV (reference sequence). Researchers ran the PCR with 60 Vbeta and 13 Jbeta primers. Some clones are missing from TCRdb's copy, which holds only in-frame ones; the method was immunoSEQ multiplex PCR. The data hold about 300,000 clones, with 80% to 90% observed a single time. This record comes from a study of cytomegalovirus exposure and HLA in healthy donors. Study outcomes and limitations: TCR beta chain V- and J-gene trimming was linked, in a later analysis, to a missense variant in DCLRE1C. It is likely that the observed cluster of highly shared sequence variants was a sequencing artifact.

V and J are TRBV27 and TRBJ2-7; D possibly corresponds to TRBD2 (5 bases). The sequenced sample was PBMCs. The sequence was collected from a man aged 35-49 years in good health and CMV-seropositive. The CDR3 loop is CASSSSPYEQYF. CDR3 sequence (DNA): TGTGCCAGCAGTTCTAGCCCGTACGAGCAGTACTTC.